A selection of T cell receptor beta chains follows, all from one sample in a study of T cell responses to AZD1222 COVID-19 vaccine. The data were produced by immunoSEQ multiplex PCR, yet TCRdb's version contains in-frame clones alone and is incomplete. The sample records about 85,000 clones, over 70% being singletons. The material sequenced was peripheral blood, taken on day 0 of AZD1222 vaccination. These receptors all come from an adult in good health. CDR3s include the opening cysteine and the closing phenylalanine or tryptophan. Fields, in order: clone size, V gene, CDR3 length, D gene, J gene, CDR3 DNA, CDR3 protein. A D gene is named only where the DNA matches it firmly. Clone size is not always given. Where it is, it says once, few, many or a class for expanded clones.

NA	TRBV10-3	15	TRBD1	TRBJ1-2	TGTGCCATCAGTCTAGGGACAGGGGATGGGAATGGCTACACCTTC	CAISLGTGDGNGYTF
NA	TRBV18	17	TRBD2	TRBJ2-1	TGTGCCAGCTCAACGAGTAGCGGGAGGAGGTCCTACAATGAGCAGTTCTTC	CASSTSSGRRSYNEQFF
NA	TRBV2	15	NA	TRBJ2-1	TGTGCCAGCAGTGAGTGGAGAACGTCCTACAATGAGCAGTTCTTC	CASSEWRTSYNEQFF
NA	TRBV23-1	17	TRBD1	TRBJ2-7	TGCGCCAGCAGTCAATCGGTCCGGGACAGGGACTCCTACGAGCAGTACTTC	CASSQSVRDRDSYEQYF
NA	TRBV2	13	TRBD1	TRBJ2-7	TGTGCCAGCAACCTACAGGGGGCGGGCGAGCAGTACTTC	CASNLQGAGEQYF
NA	TRBV18	13	TRBD1	TRBJ2-1	TGTGCCAGCTCCGGACAGGGGATGGTTGAGCAGTTCTTC	CASSGQGMVEQFF
NA	TRBV18	16	NA	TRBJ2-3	TGTGCCAGCTCACCAAGTGCCAGGGTGGCGACAGATACGCAGTATTTT	CASSPSARVATDTQYF
once	TRBV27	14	NA	TRBJ1-3	TGTGCCAGCAGCCCTGACAGAGTTGGAAACACCATATATTTT	CASSPDRVGNTIYF
NA	TRBV28	16	NA	TRBJ2-2	TGTGCCAGCAGTAGTGTGGGTCGGCGCCTTACCGGGGAGCTGTTTTTT	CASSSVGRRLTGELFF
NA	TRBV12-3/TRBV12-4	13	NA	TRBJ2-7	TGTGCCAGCAGTTTTGAGGATACCTACGAGCAGTACTTC	CASSFEDTYEQYF
NA	TRBV11-3	16	TRBD2	TRBJ2-1	TGTGCCAGCAGCTCCCGGACTAGCGGGATCTACAATGAGCAGTTCTTC	CASSSRTSGIYNEQFF
NA	TRBV7-2	17	TRBD2	TRBJ2-1	TGTGCCAGCAGCCTACAATTCGGACTAGCGACCTACAATGAGCAGTTCTTC	CASSLQFGLATYNEQFF
NA	TRBV27	11	NA	TRBJ1-4	TGTGCCAGCAGTTTAGGTGAAAAACTGTTTTTT	CASSLGEKLFF
NA	TRBV5-6	18	TRBD1	TRBJ2-6	TGTGCCAGCAGCTGGGTTCGACAGGGGGCGCCAGGGGCCAACGTCCTGACTTTC	CASSWVRQGAPGANVLTF
once	TRBV5-6	12	TRBD1	TRBJ1-1	TGTGCCAGCAGCCTATGGACAGGGGAAGCTTTCTTT	CASSLWTGEAFF
NA	TRBV7-6	17	NA	TRBJ1-6	TGTGCCAGCAGCGAAGGACCGAGAAGCTCCTATAATTCACCCCTCCACTTT	CASSEGPRSSYNSPLHF
NA	TRBV28	10	NA	TRBJ1-1	TGTGCCAGCAGTTCATCGAAAGCTTTCTTT	CASSSSKAFF
NA	TRBV10-3	14	NA	TRBJ1-2	TGTGCCATCAGTGAGGGCGGCACTAACTATGGCTACACCTTC	CAISEGGTNYGYTF
NA	TRBV6-1	19	NA	TRBJ1-3	TGTGCCAGCAGTGAACTCGAAACCTACCGGGCTCTCTCTGGAAACACCATATATTTT	CASSELETYRALSGNTIYF
NA	TRBV28	15	TRBD2	TRBJ2-7	TGTGCCAGCACCGTTAGCGGGAGCGGCTCCTACGAGCAGTACTTC	CASTVSGSGSYEQYF
NA	TRBV2	13	NA	TRBJ1-2	TGTGCCAGCAGTGAGGTACTCGTGGGTGGCTACACCTTC	CASSEVLVGGYTF
few	TRBV24-1	14	TRBD1	TRBJ1-2	TGTGCCACCAGCTTGACAGGGGGCGCGTCAGGCTACACCTTC	CATSLTGGASGYTF
NA	TRBV6-5	14	NA	TRBJ2-4	TGTGCCAGCAGTTACAGCAGGGGAGGGGACATTCAGTACTTC	CASSYSRGGDIQYF
NA	TRBV30	14	NA	TRBJ2-3	TGTGCCTGGAGTGGCGGACACAGCACAGATACGCAGTATTTT	CAWSGGHSTDTQYF
once	TRBV5-1	13	NA	TRBJ2-3	TGCGCCAGCAGCTTGGGGATCACAGATACGCAGTATTTT	CASSLGITDTQYF
NA	TRBV12-3/TRBV12-4	13	NA	TRBJ1-3	NA	CASSTSAANTIYF
once	TRBV28	16	NA	TRBJ2-7	TGTGCCAGCAGCTTACCCCGTATTGGGGGCACTTACGAGCAGTACTTC	CASSLPRIGGTYEQYF
NA	TRBV27	13	NA	TRBJ1-2	TGTGCCAGCAGTTTAACTATTGAGGGCTCCAGGATGTTC	CASSLTIEGSRMF
NA	TRBV27	15	TRBD1	TRBJ1-6	TGTGCCAGCAGTCTAGGGGGCGGGTTTGTTTCACCCCTCCACTTT	CASSLGGGFVSPLHF
NA	TRBV5-1	16	TRBD1	TRBJ2-1	TGCGCCAGCAGCTCTGACAGGGTAAGATCCTACAATGAGCAGTTCTTC	CASSSDRVRSYNEQFF
NA	TRBV4-2	16	TRBD1	TRBJ1-4	TGTGCCAGCAGCCAAGCCTCCGGGACAGGGCATGAAAAACTGTTTTTT	CASSQASGTGHEKLFF
NA	TRBV7-2	14	NA	TRBJ1-5	TGTGCCAGCAGCCCGGTATTAAGCAATCAGCCCCAGCATTTT	CASSPVLSNQPQHF
NA	TRBV5-1	14	NA	TRBJ2-1	TGCGCCAGCAGCTGGGGGGGGGCCGGCAATGAGCAGTTCTTC	CASSWGGAGNEQFF
NA	TRBV2	12	TRBD1	TRBJ2-5	TGTGCCAGCAGACAGGGGGCGGAGACCCAGTACTTC	CASRQGAETQYF
NA	TRBV10-3	13	NA	TRBJ1-2	TGTGCCATCAGTTCCGGGACCACCTATGGCTACACCTTC	CAISSGTTYGYTF
NA	TRBV7-3	16	TRBD2	TRBJ2-3	TGTGCCAGCAGCCAAGGTAGCGGGGTTAGCACAGATACGCAGTATTTT	CASSQGSGVSTDTQYF
NA	TRBV5-4	14	NA	TRBJ1-1	TGTGCCAGCAGCTTGGGGACAGCGAACACTGAAGCTTTCTTT	CASSLGTANTEAFF
NA	TRBV5-8	17	NA	TRBJ1-6	TGTGCCAGCAGCGAGATGGCCGGGACGGGTTATAATTCACCCCTCCACTTT	CASSEMAGTGYNSPLHF
NA	TRBV7-2	13	NA	TRBJ2-7	TGTGCCAGCAGCTTAAGACAGACTTACGAGCAGTACTTC	CASSLRQTYEQYF
NA	TRBV18	13	NA	TRBJ1-2	TGTGCCAGCTCACCTTCGGACAGTAGGGGCTACACCTTC	CASSPSDSRGYTF
once	TRBV19	13	TRBD2	TRBJ2-1	TGTGCCAGTTCCTTAGCGGGGGTCAATGAGCAGTTCTTC	CASSLAGVNEQFF
NA	TRBV5-1	13	NA	TRBJ1-5	TGCGCCAGCAGGATGGATGACAATCAGCCCCAGCATTTT	CASRMDDNQPQHF
few	TRBV11-3	16	TRBD1	TRBJ1-3	TGTGCCAGCAGCCCCGGGACAGCGACCTCCGGAAACACCATATATTTT	CASSPGTATSGNTIYF
NA	TRBV5-6	12	TRBD1	TRBJ1-1	TGTGCCAGCAGCTTCGGGACAGCTGAAGCTTTCTTT	CASSFGTAEAFF
once	TRBV28	14	NA	TRBJ1-5	TGTGCCAGCAGTTTATCAAGCGGGTTCCGGCCCCAGCATTTT	CASSLSSGFRPQHF
NA	TRBV4-1	13	NA	TRBJ1-1	TGCGCCAGCAGCCAAGACACTGGGCTTTTGGCTTTCTTT	CASSQDTGLLAFF
NA	TRBV20-1	14	NA	TRBJ2-1	TGCAGTGCTAGTTGGGGTATGGCCTACAATGAGCAGTTCTTC	CSASWGMAYNEQFF
NA	TRBV28	14	TRBD1	TRBJ1-5	TGTGCCAGCACTCCAACAGGGGAATCGCAGCCCCAGCATTTT	CASTPTGESQPQHF
NA	TRBV10-3	15	NA	TRBJ1-6	TGTGCCACCGCCGCCGACAGATCGGGTAAGGTCCCCCTCCACTTT	CATAADRSGKVPLHF
NA	TRBV5-1	14	TRBD1	TRBJ1-2	TGCGCCAGCAGGCTCTGGACAGGGAGCTATGGCTACACCTTC	CASRLWTGSYGYTF
NA	TRBV7-9	17	NA	TRBJ2-1	TGTGCCAGCAGCTTAAAAGCCCCTCCGGGAGCAAGCAATGAGCAGTTCTTC	CASSLKAPPGASNEQFF
NA	TRBV5-1	17	NA	TRBJ2-3	TGCGCCAGCAGCCCCTCGAGATGGGAAGGAAGGGCAGATACGCAGTATTTT	CASSPSRWEGRADTQYF
NA	TRBV19	12	NA	TRBJ1-1	TGTGCCAGTAGCCCCCCGGCAGGCGGAGCTTTCTTT	CASSPPAGGAFF
NA	TRBV30	13	TRBD2	TRBJ2-7	TGTGCCTGGAGGTCTAGCGGGAAATACGAGCAGTACTTC	CAWRSSGKYEQYF